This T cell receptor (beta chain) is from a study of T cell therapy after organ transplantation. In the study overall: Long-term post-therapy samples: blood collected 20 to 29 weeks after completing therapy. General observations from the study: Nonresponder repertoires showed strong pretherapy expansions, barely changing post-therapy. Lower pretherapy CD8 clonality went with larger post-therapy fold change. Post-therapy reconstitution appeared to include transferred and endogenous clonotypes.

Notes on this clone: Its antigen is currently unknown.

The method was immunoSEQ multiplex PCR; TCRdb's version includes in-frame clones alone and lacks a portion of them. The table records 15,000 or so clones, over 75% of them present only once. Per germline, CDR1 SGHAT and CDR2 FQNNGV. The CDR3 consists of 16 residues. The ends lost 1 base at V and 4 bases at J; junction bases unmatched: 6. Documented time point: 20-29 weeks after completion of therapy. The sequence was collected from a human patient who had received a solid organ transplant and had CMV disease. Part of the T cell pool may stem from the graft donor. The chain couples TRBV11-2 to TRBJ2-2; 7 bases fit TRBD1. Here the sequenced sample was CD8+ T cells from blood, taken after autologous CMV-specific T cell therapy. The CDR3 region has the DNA TGTGCCAGCAGCTTAGGTTTAGGGGGCGCCACCGGGGAGCTGTTTTTT. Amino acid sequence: CASSLGLGGATGELFF.